This T cell receptor (beta chain) is from a study of PD-L1 blockade in urothelial cancer. The CDR3 totals 16 residues. CDR1 and CDR2 from the germline V gene are SGHKS and YYEKEE (reference sequence). Deletions cut 4 bases from V and 10 bases from J, with 26 bases between. TCRdb's copy holds only in-frame clones and misses some; the assay was immunoSEQ multiplex PCR. This sample has some 31,000 clones, with around three quarters found just once. The time point: peripheral blood 6 weeks after treatment start. Source: PBMCs, taken around atezolizumab (anti-PD-L1) treatment. V gene TRBV5-5 combines with J gene TRBJ1-1, with TRBD1 as a possible D gene (6 bases). The sequence was obtained from a man in his sixties or seventies with urothelial cancer. The CDR3 DNA reads TGTGCCAGCAGCCCTGTTGAACAGACAGGTCAGAGAGGAGCTTTCTTT. This gives the protein CASSPVEQTGQRGAFF. Combining the CDR3 with reference TRBV5-5 and TRBJ1-1 gives the whole variable domain DAGVTQSPTHLIKTRGQQVTLRCSPISGHKSVSWYQQVLGQGPQFIFQYYEKEERGRGNFPDRFSARQFPNYSSELNVNALLLGDSALYLCASSPVEQTGQRGAFFGQGTRLTVV.